These T cell receptor beta chains were read from a single sample in a study of T cell responses to AZD1222 COVID-19 vaccine. Here immunoSEQ multiplex PCR was the method, and the copy in TCRdb shows in-frame clones only, minus some. Of 100,000 to 120,000 clones detected, approximately 90% appear once; the ten largest clones hold around 3.2%. The specimen comprised peripheral blood, sampled on day 0 of AZD1222 vaccination. The receptors come from an adult in good health. Each CDR3 is given with its conserved first and last residue. Each record gives: V gene, J gene, clone size, CDR3 length, D gene, CDR3 protein, CDR3 DNA. The D gene is left open where the match is weak. Part of the rows lack a size; the others show once, few, many or a class for expanded clones.

V gene: TRBV12-3/TRBV12-4; J gene: TRBJ2-5; clone size: -; CDR3 length: 13; D gene: -; CDR3 protein: CASSLKGAETQYF; CDR3 DNA: TGTGCCAGCAGTTTAAAGGGAGCCGAGACCCAGTACTTC
V gene: TRBV7-9; J gene: TRBJ1-4; clone size: -; CDR3 length: 14; D gene: -; CDR3 protein: CASSSGFSNEKLFF; CDR3 DNA: TGTGCCAGCAGCTCAGGGTTTTCTAATGAAAAACTGTTTTTT
V gene: TRBV19; J gene: TRBJ2-2; clone size: once; CDR3 length: 16; D gene: -; CDR3 protein: CASSIERLSPGGELFF; CDR3 DNA: TGTGCCAGTAGTATAGAGCGCCTCAGCCCGGGCGGGGAGCTGTTTTTT
V gene: TRBV7-2; J gene: TRBJ1-1; clone size: -; CDR3 length: 13; D gene: -; CDR3 protein: CASSLQGHTEAFF; CDR3 DNA: TGTGCCAGCAGCTTACAGGGGCACACTGAAGCTTTCTTT
V gene: TRBV7-9; J gene: TRBJ1-4; clone size: -; CDR3 length: 16; D gene: -; CDR3 protein: CASSVRGTGLNEKLFF; CDR3 DNA: TGTGCCAGCAGCGTGAGGGGCACAGGACTAAATGAAAAACTGTTTTTT
V gene: TRBV7-2; J gene: TRBJ2-7; clone size: -; CDR3 length: 16; D gene: -; CDR3 protein: CASSFSRTQSSYEQYF; CDR3 DNA: TGTGCCAGCAGCTTTAGTAGGACCCAAAGCTCCTACGAGCAGTACTTC
V gene: TRBV13; J gene: TRBJ2-7; clone size: -; CDR3 length: 14; D gene: -; CDR3 protein: CASSLGRTSYEQYF; CDR3 DNA: TGTGCCAGCAGCTTAGGCAGGACCTCCTACGAGCAGTACTTC
V gene: TRBV10-3; J gene: TRBJ2-3; clone size: -; CDR3 length: 15; D gene: TRBD2; CDR3 protein: CAISVAGTFTDTQYF; CDR3 DNA: TGTGCCATCAGCGTAGCGGGGACTTTCACAGATACGCAGTATTTT
V gene: TRBV7-3; J gene: TRBJ1-1; clone size: once; CDR3 length: 14; D gene: -; CDR3 protein: CASSLTDSTAEAFF; CDR3 DNA: TGTGCCAGCAGCTTAACGGACAGTACCGCTGAAGCTTTCTTT
V gene: TRBV28; J gene: TRBJ2-7; clone size: -; CDR3 length: 16; D gene: TRBD2; CDR3 protein: CASRPLTSGRANEQYF; CDR3 DNA: TGTGCCAGCAGACCCCTGACTAGCGGGAGGGCCAACGAGCAGTACTTC
V gene: TRBV7-3; J gene: TRBJ1-1; clone size: -; CDR3 length: 12; D gene: -; CDR3 protein: CASSPQGTEAFF; CDR3 DNA: TGTGCCAGCAGCCCGCAAGGAACTGAAGCTTTCTTT
V gene: TRBV6-1; J gene: TRBJ1-3; clone size: -; CDR3 length: 19; D gene: -; CDR3 protein: CASSEAPLSVWGGGNTIYF; CDR3 DNA: TGTGCCAGCAGTGAAGCGCCCCTTAGCGTTTGGGGCGGTGGAAACACCATATATTTT
V gene: TRBV19; J gene: TRBJ1-2; clone size: -; CDR3 length: 15; D gene: -; CDR3 protein: CASSPHQGPNYGYTF; CDR3 DNA: TGTGCCAGTAGTCCTCACCAGGGCCCTAACTATGGCTACACCTTC
V gene: TRBV18; J gene: TRBJ2-2; clone size: -; CDR3 length: 14; D gene: -; CDR3 protein: CASSPGQNTGELFF; CDR3 DNA: TGTGCCAGCTCACCAGGACAAAACACCGGGGAGCTGTTTTTT
V gene: TRBV3-1/TRBV3-2; J gene: TRBJ2-1; clone size: -; CDR3 length: 13; D gene: -; CDR3 protein: CASRDNYYNEQFF; CDR3 DNA: TGTGCCAGCAGGGACAACTACTACAATGAGCAGTTCTTC
V gene: TRBV4-3; J gene: TRBJ1-2; clone size: -; CDR3 length: 14; D gene: TRBD1; CDR3 protein: CASSQERGPYGYTF; CDR3 DNA: TGCGCCAGCAGCCAAGAGAGGGGGCCGTATGGCTACACCTTC
V gene: TRBV2; J gene: TRBJ1-4; clone size: -; CDR3 length: 13; D gene: -; CDR3 protein: CARQEGDGEKLFF; CDR3 DNA: TGTGCCAGGCAAGAGGGGGACGGGGAAAAACTGTTTTTT
V gene: TRBV27; J gene: TRBJ2-3; clone size: -; CDR3 length: 14; D gene: TRBD2; CDR3 protein: CASSSGLATDTQYF; CDR3 DNA: TGTGCCAGCAGTTCCGGACTAGCGACAGATACGCAGTATTTT
V gene: TRBV3-1/TRBV3-2; J gene: TRBJ1-2; clone size: few; CDR3 length: 18; D gene: -; CDR3 protein: CASSQVRVMGAINYGYTF; CDR3 DNA: TGTGCCAGCAGCCAAGTCCGTGTGATGGGAGCGATTAACTATGGCTACACCTTC
V gene: TRBV5-1; J gene: TRBJ2-1; clone size: once; CDR3 length: 14; D gene: -; CDR3 protein: CASSLSESYNEQFF; CDR3 DNA: TGCGCCAGCAGCTTAAGCGAATCATACAATGAGCAGTTCTTC
V gene: TRBV2; J gene: TRBJ1-5; clone size: -; CDR3 length: 13; D gene: -; CDR3 protein: CARSDGPYQPQHF; CDR3 DNA: TGTGCCAGGTCGGATGGGCCCTATCAGCCCCAGCATTTT
V gene: TRBV28; J gene: TRBJ1-1; clone size: -; CDR3 length: 14; D gene: -; CDR3 protein: CASSLPDRNTEAFF; CDR3 DNA: TGTGCCAGCAGTCTGCCCGACAGGAACACTGAAGCTTTCTTT
V gene: TRBV28; J gene: TRBJ2-7; clone size: -; CDR3 length: 14; D gene: -; CDR3 protein: CASSLSFVGAEQYF; CDR3 DNA: TGTGCCAGCAGTTTATCGTTTGTGGGGGCCGAGCAGTACTTC
V gene: TRBV19; J gene: TRBJ1-2; clone size: -; CDR3 length: 13; D gene: TRBD1; CDR3 protein: CASRTGQDYGYTF; CDR3 DNA: TGTGCCAGTAGAACAGGACAGGACTATGGCTACACCTTC
V gene: TRBV10-3; J gene: TRBJ2-7; clone size: few; CDR3 length: 13; D gene: -; CDR3 protein: CAIKQASGHEQYF; CDR3 DNA: TGTGCCATCAAGCAGGCTAGTGGCCACGAGCAGTACTTC
V gene: TRBV28; J gene: TRBJ1-5; clone size: -; CDR3 length: 13; D gene: -; CDR3 protein: CASTPVSPWPQHF; CDR3 DNA: TGTGCCAGCACCCCTGTGTCCCCCTGGCCCCAGCATTTT
V gene: TRBV5-1; J gene: TRBJ1-6; clone size: once; CDR3 length: 15; D gene: TRBD1; CDR3 protein: CASSLGQGGNSPLHF; CDR3 DNA: TGCGCCAGCAGCTTGGGGCAGGGGGGTAATTCACCCCTCCACTTT
V gene: TRBV18; J gene: TRBJ2-6; clone size: -; CDR3 length: 14; D gene: -; CDR3 protein: CASSPGAGANVLTF; CDR3 DNA: TGTGCCAGCTCACCGGGCGCTGGGGCCAACGTCCTGACTTTC
V gene: TRBV19; J gene: TRBJ1-1; clone size: -; CDR3 length: 16; D gene: -; CDR3 protein: CASSVEDRKMNTEAFF; CDR3 DNA: TGTGCCAGTAGTGTAGAGGACAGAAAGATGAACACTGAAGCTTTCTTT
V gene: TRBV3-1/TRBV3-2; J gene: TRBJ1-4; clone size: -; CDR3 length: 15; D gene: -; CDR3 protein: CASSQGTATNEKLFF; CDR3 DNA: TGTGCCAGCAGCCAAGGAACCGCAACTAATGAAAAACTGTTTTTT
V gene: TRBV7-2; J gene: TRBJ1-3; clone size: -; CDR3 length: 12; D gene: -; CDR3 protein: CASSLERGAIYF; CDR3 DNA: TGTGCCAGCAGCTTAGAGCGGGGGGCCATATATTTT
V gene: TRBV3-1/TRBV3-2; J gene: TRBJ2-3; clone size: -; CDR3 length: 13; D gene: -; CDR3 protein: CASSQVSASPGYF; CDR3 DNA: TGTGCCAGCAGCCAAGTCTCGGCTAGCCCTGGGTATTTT
V gene: TRBV7-3; J gene: TRBJ2-7; clone size: -; CDR3 length: 13; D gene: TRBD1; CDR3 protein: CASSYNRGGEQYF; CDR3 DNA: TGTGCCAGCAGCTACAACAGGGGCGGGGAGCAGTACTTC
V gene: TRBV10-2; J gene: TRBJ2-6; clone size: -; CDR3 length: 18; D gene: -; CDR3 protein: CASSESGQAAPGANVLTF; CDR3 DNA: TGCGCCAGCAGTGAGTCTGGGCAGGCCGCCCCTGGGGCCAACGTCCTGACTTTC
V gene: TRBV11-2; J gene: TRBJ1-1; clone size: -; CDR3 length: 14; D gene: -; CDR3 protein: CASSPRPVVYEAFF; CDR3 DNA: TGTGCCAGCAGCCCTCGTCCGGTGGTCTACGAAGCTTTCTTT
V gene: TRBV3-1/TRBV3-2; J gene: TRBJ1-4; clone size: few; CDR3 length: 15; D gene: TRBD1; CDR3 protein: CASSQDGTGAVKVFF; CDR3 DNA: TGTGCCAGCAGCCAAGACGGGACAGGCGCCGTAAAAGTGTTTTTT
V gene: TRBV11-2; J gene: TRBJ2-1; clone size: -; CDR3 length: 15; D gene: TRBD1; CDR3 protein: CASSARQGTYNEQFF; CDR3 DNA: TGTGCCAGCAGCGCCCGACAGGGTACCTACAATGAGCAGTTCTTC
V gene: TRBV7-2; J gene: TRBJ2-3; clone size: -; CDR3 length: 15; D gene: -; CDR3 protein: CASSLELASTDTQYF; CDR3 DNA: TGTGCCAGCAGCTTAGAACTAGCCAGCACAGATACGCAGTATTTT
V gene: TRBV7-8; J gene: TRBJ1-4; clone size: once; CDR3 length: 15; D gene: TRBD1; CDR3 protein: CASSLVGTGSEKLFF; CDR3 DNA: TGTGCCAGCAGCTTAGTTGGGACAGGAAGCGAAAAACTGTTTTTT
V gene: TRBV7-2; J gene: TRBJ1-5; clone size: -; CDR3 length: 16; D gene: -; CDR3 protein: CASSRGVLLENQPQHF; CDR3 DNA: TGTGCCAGCAGCCGCGGGGTTTTACTTGAGAATCAGCCCCAGCATTTT
V gene: TRBV5-5; J gene: TRBJ1-4; clone size: once; CDR3 length: 14; D gene: -; CDR3 protein: CASSRLATNEKLFF; CDR3 DNA: TGTGCCAGCAGTCGACTCGCAACTAATGAAAAACTGTTTTTT
V gene: TRBV20-1; J gene: TRBJ2-7; clone size: -; CDR3 length: 11; D gene: TRBD1; CDR3 protein: CSATGQGQQYF; CDR3 DNA: TGCAGTGCCACCGGACAGGGACAGCAGTACTTC
V gene: TRBV28; J gene: TRBJ2-7; clone size: -; CDR3 length: 11; D gene: -; CDR3 protein: CASSSAYEQYF; CDR3 DNA: TGTGCCAGCAGTTCCGCCTACGAGCAGTACTTC
V gene: TRBV3-1/TRBV3-2; J gene: TRBJ2-1; clone size: once; CDR3 length: 14; D gene: -; CDR3 protein: CASSQGITRNEQFF; CDR3 DNA: TGTGCCAGCAGCCAAGGGATCACGAGGAATGAGCAGTTCTTC
V gene: TRBV4-3; J gene: TRBJ1-1; clone size: -; CDR3 length: 16; D gene: -; CDR3 protein: CASSQDGRVGNTEAFF; CDR3 DNA: TGCGCCAGCAGCCAAGATGGCAGGGTTGGGAACACTGAAGCTTTCTTT
V gene: TRBV24-1; J gene: TRBJ2-1; clone size: -; CDR3 length: 15; D gene: TRBD2; CDR3 protein: CATSDGLAGHNEQFF; CDR3 DNA: TGTGCCACCAGTGACGGGTTAGCGGGACACAATGAGCAGTTCTTC
V gene: TRBV28; J gene: TRBJ2-3; clone size: -; CDR3 length: 13; D gene: -; CDR3 protein: CASSPRGVDTQYF; CDR3 DNA: TGTGCCAGCAGTCCCCGCGGAGTAGATACGCAGTATTTT
V gene: TRBV5-4; J gene: TRBJ2-7; clone size: -; CDR3 length: 15; D gene: TRBD2; CDR3 protein: CASSVLATKGLEQYF; CDR3 DNA: TGTGCCAGCAGCGTACTAGCGACGAAGGGTCTTGAGCAGTACTTC
V gene: TRBV28; J gene: TRBJ1-1; clone size: -; CDR3 length: 13; D gene: -; CDR3 protein: CASSNAGREEAFF; CDR3 DNA: TGTGCCAGCAGTAACGCGGGGCGGGAGGAAGCTTTCTTT
V gene: TRBV25-1; J gene: TRBJ2-3; clone size: -; CDR3 length: 13; D gene: TRBD1; CDR3 protein: CASSGQGTDTQYF; CDR3 DNA: TGTGCCAGCAGCGGACAGGGCACAGATACGCAGTATTTT